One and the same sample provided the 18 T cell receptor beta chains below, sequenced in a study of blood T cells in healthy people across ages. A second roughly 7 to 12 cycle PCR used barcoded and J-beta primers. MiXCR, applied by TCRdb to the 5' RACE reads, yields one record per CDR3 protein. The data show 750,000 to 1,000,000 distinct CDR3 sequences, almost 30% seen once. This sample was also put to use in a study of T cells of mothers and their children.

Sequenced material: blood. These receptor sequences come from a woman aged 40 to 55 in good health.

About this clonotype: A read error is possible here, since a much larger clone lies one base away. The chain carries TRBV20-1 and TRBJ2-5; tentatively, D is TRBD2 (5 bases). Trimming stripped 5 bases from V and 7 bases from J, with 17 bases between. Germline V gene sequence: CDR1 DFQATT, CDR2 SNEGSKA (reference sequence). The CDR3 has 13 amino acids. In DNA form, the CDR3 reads TGCAGTGCTCCCCGCCCTGACGGAGGGACCCAGTACTTC. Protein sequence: CSAPRPDGGTQYF.

CDR3: CSVEDWDRGKDYTF. In DNA, the CDR3 is TGCAGCGTTGAAGATTGGGACAGGGGGAAAGACTACACCTTC. This chain joins TRBV29-1 and TRBJ1-2, with 11 bases that match TRBD1. The CDR3 is 14 residues long. The ends lost 0 bases at V and 10 bases at J; junction bases unmatched: 7. The germline CDR1 and CDR2 sequences are SQVTM and ANQGSEA.

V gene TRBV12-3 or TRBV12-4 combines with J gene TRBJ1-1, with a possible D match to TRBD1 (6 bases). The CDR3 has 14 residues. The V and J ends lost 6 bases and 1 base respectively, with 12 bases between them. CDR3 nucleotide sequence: TGTGCCAGCAGACCGACAGGCACGAACACTGAAGCTTTCTTT. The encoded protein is CASRPTGTNTEAFF.

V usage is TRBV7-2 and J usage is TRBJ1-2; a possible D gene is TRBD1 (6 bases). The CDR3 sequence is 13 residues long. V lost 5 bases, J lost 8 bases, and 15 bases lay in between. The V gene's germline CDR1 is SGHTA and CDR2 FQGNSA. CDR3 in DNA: TGTGCCAGCAGCCGCTCCACAGGGCAGGGCTACACCTTC. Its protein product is CASSRSTGQGYTF.

The CDR3 loop is CASSLNAPDRNGETQYF. CDR3 nucleotides: TGTGCCAGCAGCTTAAATGCACCAGACAGGAATGGAGAGACCCAGTACTTC. The chain uses TRBV7-3 and TRBJ2-5, with a weak D call TRBD1 (6 bases). Germline V CDR1 and CDR2: SGHTA, FQGTGA. The CDR3 runs 17 residues. V was trimmed by 1 base and J by 4 bases, leaving 19 bases between them.

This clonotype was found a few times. CDR3 sequence: CASTDGQTQYF. CDR3 in DNA: TGTGCCAGTACCGACGGACAGACCCAGTACTTC. This chain joins TRBV19 and TRBJ2-5; D call uncertain. Germline loops: CDR1 LNHDA, CDR2 SQIVND (reference sequence). The CDR3 loop spans 11 amino acids. Trimming took 7 bases from V and 6 from J, leaving 9 bases between them.

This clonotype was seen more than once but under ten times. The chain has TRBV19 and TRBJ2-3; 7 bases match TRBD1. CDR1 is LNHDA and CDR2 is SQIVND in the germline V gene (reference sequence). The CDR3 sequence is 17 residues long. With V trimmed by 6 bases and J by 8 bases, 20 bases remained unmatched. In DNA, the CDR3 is TGTGCCAGTAGCACAATACCGGGACAGAGGAGCCCCGGTACGCAGTATTTT. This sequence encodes CASSTIPGQRSPGTQYF.

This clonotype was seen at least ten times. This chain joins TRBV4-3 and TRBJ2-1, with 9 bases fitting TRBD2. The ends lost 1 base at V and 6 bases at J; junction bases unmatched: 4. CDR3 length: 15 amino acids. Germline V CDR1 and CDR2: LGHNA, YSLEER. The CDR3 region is CASSQGVAGVNEQFF. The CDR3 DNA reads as TGCGCCAGCAGCCAAGGAGTAGCGGGGGTCAATGAGCAGTTCTTC.

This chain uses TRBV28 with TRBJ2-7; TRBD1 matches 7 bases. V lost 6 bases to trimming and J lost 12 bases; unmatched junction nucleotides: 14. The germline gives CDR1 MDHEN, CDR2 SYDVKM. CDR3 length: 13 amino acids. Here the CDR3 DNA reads TGTGCCAGCAGCCGGACAGGCTCAAGCGGACCGTACTTC. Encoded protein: CASSRTGSSGPYF. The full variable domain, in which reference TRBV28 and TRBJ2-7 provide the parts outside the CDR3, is DVKVTQSSRYLVKRTGEKVFLECVQDMDHENMFWYRQDPGLGLRLIYFSYDVKMKEKGDIPEGYSVSREKKERFSLILESASTNQTSMYLCASSRTGSSGPYFGPGTRLTVT.

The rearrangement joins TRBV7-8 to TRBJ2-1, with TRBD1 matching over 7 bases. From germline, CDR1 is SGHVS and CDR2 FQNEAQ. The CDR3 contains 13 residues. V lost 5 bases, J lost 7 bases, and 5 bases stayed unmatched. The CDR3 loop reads CASSEDRVNEQFF. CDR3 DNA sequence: TGTGCCAGCAGCGAAGACAGGGTGAATGAGCAGTTCTTC. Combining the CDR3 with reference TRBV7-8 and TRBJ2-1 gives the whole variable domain GAGVSQSPRYKVAKRGQDVALRCDPISGHVSLFWYQQALGQGPEFLTYFQNEAQLDKSGLPSDRFFAERPEGSVSTLKIQRTQQEDSAVYLCASSEDRVNEQFFGPGTRLTVL.

CDR3 sequence (DNA): TGTGCCAGCAGCAATAGGGCAGGCGGGACGGATGGCTACGAGCAGTACTTC. Translating it yields CASSNRAGGTDGYEQYF. The chain recombines TRBV21-1 with TRBJ2-7; the DNA was not compared with TRBD2, the D call given in the table. TRBV21-1 is tagged as a pseudogene. CDR3 length: 17 amino acids.

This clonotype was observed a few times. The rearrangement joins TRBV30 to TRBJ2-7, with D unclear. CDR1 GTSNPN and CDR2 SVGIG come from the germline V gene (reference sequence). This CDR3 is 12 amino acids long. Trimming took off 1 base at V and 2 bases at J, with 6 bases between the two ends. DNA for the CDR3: TGTGCCTGGAGTGGGTCCGCCTACGAGCAGTACTTC. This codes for CAWSGSAYEQYF.

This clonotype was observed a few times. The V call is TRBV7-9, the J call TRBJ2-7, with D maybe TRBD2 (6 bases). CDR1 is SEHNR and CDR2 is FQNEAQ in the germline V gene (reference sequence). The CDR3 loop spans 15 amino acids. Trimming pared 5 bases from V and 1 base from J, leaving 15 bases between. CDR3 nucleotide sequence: TGTGCCAGCAGCCCCCCTCGTGGGGGGTCCTACGAGCAGTACTTC. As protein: CASSPPRGGSYEQYF.

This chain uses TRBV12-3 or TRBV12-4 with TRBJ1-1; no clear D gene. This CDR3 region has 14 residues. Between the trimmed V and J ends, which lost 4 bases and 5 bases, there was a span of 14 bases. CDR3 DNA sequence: TGTGCCAGCAGTTCCCTAGGCCCGGGGACTGAAGCTTTCTTT. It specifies CASSSLGPGTEAFF.

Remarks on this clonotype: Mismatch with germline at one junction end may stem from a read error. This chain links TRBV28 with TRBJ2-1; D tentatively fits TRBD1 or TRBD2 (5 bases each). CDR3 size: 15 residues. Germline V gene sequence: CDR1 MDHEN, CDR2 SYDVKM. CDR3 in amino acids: CASSFGASSYIEQFF. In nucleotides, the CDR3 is TGTGCCAGCAGTTTCGGGGCGAGCTCCTACATTGAGCAGTTCTTC.

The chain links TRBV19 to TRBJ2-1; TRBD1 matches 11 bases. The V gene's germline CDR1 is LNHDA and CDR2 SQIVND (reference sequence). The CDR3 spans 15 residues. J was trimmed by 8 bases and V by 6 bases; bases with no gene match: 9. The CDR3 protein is CASSPDRGLRDEQFF. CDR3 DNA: TGTGCCAGTAGCCCGGACAGGGGGCTTAGAGATGAGCAGTTCTTC.

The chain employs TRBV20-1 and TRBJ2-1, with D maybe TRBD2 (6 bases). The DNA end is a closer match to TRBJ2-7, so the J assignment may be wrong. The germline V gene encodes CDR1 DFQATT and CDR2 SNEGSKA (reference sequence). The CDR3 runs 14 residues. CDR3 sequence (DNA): TGCAGTGCTAGAGATGGGGGGATGGGGTACGAGCAGTACTTC. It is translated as CSARDGGMGYEQYF.

CDR3 in DNA: TGTGCCAGCCGAACCCCGACAGGACGGGGCGCAGATACGCAGTATTTT. Protein: CASRTPTGRGADTQYF. This chain connects TRBV19 to TRBJ2-3; D may be TRBD1 (6 bases). Per the germline V gene, CDR1 is LNHDA and CDR2 is SQIVND (reference sequence). With 9 bases removed from V and 4 bases from J, the gap between germline ends came to 23 bases. There are 16 residues in the CDR3.